Reported below is one T cell receptor (beta chain). These data come from a study of CD8 T cells in Susac syndrome. RNA in amounts of roughly 0.45 to 1 ug was reverse transcribed with random hexamers. By means of immunoSEQ multiplex PCR, TCR beta CDR3 spanning 54 Vbeta and 13 Jbeta underwent amplification. TCRdb reprocessed the immunoSEQ multiplex PCR reads with MiXCR, giving one entry per CDR3 protein. Here the sample spans about 150,000 distinct CDR3 sequences, over 85% being singletons. Trimming cost V 0 bases and J 4 bases, with 9 bases left between them. In germline, CDR1 is MNHEY, CDR2 SMNVEV (reference sequence). This CDR3 comprises 15 residues. Sequencing of TCR beta drew on CD8+ and CD4+ T cells from blood. In the multiple sclerosis control group, patients were treatment-naive and had stable or active relapsing-remitting disease. Negative isolation yielded the CD8+ and CD4+ T cells, while FACS enriched the TEMRA cells.

The specimen sequenced was CD4+ T cells from PBMCs. V gene TRBV27 combines with J gene TRBJ2-2; D uncertain. This TCR came from a human donor with multiple sclerosis. CDR3 nucleotides: TGTGCCAGCAGTTTATCCATTTACGGCACCGGGGAGCTGTTTTTT. Its translation: CASSLSIYGTGELFF.